A selection of T cell receptor beta chains follows, all from one sample in a study of cytotoxic CD8 clonotypes in ibrutinib-treated CLL. Clones were read by immunoSEQ multiplex PCR, and TCRdb kept only the in-frame ones, dropping some. The table lists around 330,000 clones, about 61% of them singletons. This material consisted of PBMCs, taken after 36 months of ibrutinib treatment. Source of these receptors: a human donor with chronic lymphocytic leukemia. The CDR3 runs from the conserved cysteine through the conserved F or W. D genes are given only for firm matches. Clone size is stated in some rows and not others, as once, few, many or a class when expanded.

.	.	TRBV28	TRBJ1-4	CASSLPGKATNEKLFF	TGTGCCAGCAGTCTACCAGGGAAGGCAACTAATGAAAAACTGTTTTTT
TRBD1	few	TRBV6-1	TRBJ1-1	CASIKDRATEAFF	TGTGCCAGCATCAAGGACAGGGCCACTGAAGCTTTCTTT
.	.	TRBV18	TRBJ2-1	CASSPHVLEQFF	TGTGCCAGCTCACCACACGTTCTTGAGCAGTTCTTC
.	.	TRBV9	TRBJ2-5	CASSVGLRGETQYF	TGTGCCAGCAGCGTAGGACTGCGTGGAGAGACCCAGTACTTC
.	.	TRBV29-1	TRBJ2-5	CSVVDTGYKETQYF	TGCAGCGTTGTAGATACAGGGTATAAGGAGACCCAGTACTTC
.	.	TRBV7-9	TRBJ2-3	CASSPGQNTDTQYF	TGTGCCAGCAGCCCCGGACAAAACACAGATACGCAGTATTTT
TRBD2	.	TRBV6-5	TRBJ2-7	CASSYTTGTSGYEQYF	TGTGCCAGCAGTTACACAACCGGGACTAGCGGATACGAGCAGTACTTC
TRBD2	few	TRBV11-2	TRBJ2-1	CASSLDGTSGGTEQFF	TGTGCCAGCAGCTTAGATGGGACTAGCGGGGGGACTGAGCAGTTCTTC
.	few	TRBV7-9	TRBJ2-7	CASSPGPYEQYF	TGTGCCAGCAGCCCAGGACCCTACGAGCAGTACTTC
.	.	TRBV6-1	TRBJ1-5	CASSGAFSNQPQHF	TGTGCCAGCAGTGGGGCCTTTAGCAATCAGCCCCAGCATTTT
.	.	TRBV6-5	TRBJ1-1	CASGFRPGYEAFF	TGTGCCAGCGGATTTAGACCAGGATATGAAGCTTTCTTT
TRBD2	.	TRBV19	TRBJ2-7	CASRTSGGDYEQYF	TGTGCCAGTAGGACGTCGGGGGGGGACTACGAGCAGTACTTC
TRBD2	.	TRBV5-1	TRBJ2-3	CASSKRLAGGPTDTQYF	TGCGCCAGCAGCAAACGGCTAGCGGGAGGTCCCACAGATACGCAGTATTTT
.	.	TRBV6-1	TRBJ1-5	CASSATVLNQPQHF	TGTGCCAGCAGTGCGACAGTGCTCAATCAGCCCCAGCATTTT
TRBD1	.	TRBV9	TRBJ2-7	CASSVGSRTGREYEQYF	TGTGCCAGCAGCGTAGGTAGCCGGACAGGGAGAGAATACGAGCAGTACTTC